The subject of this entry is one TCR beta chain. No cognate antigen has been identified for it. Base qualities are not at hand, and no much larger clone is one base apart. The sample comes from a study of cytotoxic CD8 clonotypes in ibrutinib-treated CLL (dated by TCRdb to about 2021). Regarding the research as a whole: The cohort was composed of about a dozen relapsed/refractory and approximately 14 treatment-naive patients; IGHV unmutated status was identified in around 17 patients. Longitudinal samples were obtainable from about 30% of the roughly 86 participants in the trial. Responses were partial in roughly 24 patients and complete in 2; after median about 70 months follow-up, around 15 stayed in remission and 12 progressed. Samples averaged roughly 260,000 productive templates and more than 85,000 productive rearrangements. Cryopreserved peripheral blood mononuclear cells were obtained before treatment, at response, and at either sustained remission or disease progression. Response samples were obtained after a median of 12 months of treatment, with a range of roughly 6 to 36 months. Patients were still on ibrutinib when every remission and progressive disease sample was collected.

Each clonotype received, on average, around 9.6x coverage in deep resolution sequencing performed on a MiSeq, where the target depth lay between 1 in 1 million and 1 in 200,000 T cells. The immunoSEQ hsTCRB Kit was used to generate the TCR beta libraries. Regarding the original processing steps: ImmunoSEQ Data Assistant and ImmunoSEQ Analyzer were used for data analysis, and V, D and J genes were assigned according to IMGT definitions. Clonality, which ranges from 0 to 1, was calculated as one minus the normalized Shannon entropy of productive rearrangement frequencies. Only overrepresented clonotypes making up at least 0.05% of the repertoire of each patient were included in the public clonotype analysis. More than ten age-matched healthy donor repertoires from immuneACCESS were used as controls for clonality. TCRdb carries this immuneACCESS record with in-frame sequences only. Its versions omit some clonotypes, under half of them owing to an unresolved V gene in the studies checked, with the rest unexplained. V and J calls and clone size are those listed in that table; D and trimming were worked out from the DNA. The sample yields almost 250,000 clones; roughly 74% were counted once. Roughly 14% of the sample rests with the top ten.

The junction shows trimming of 5 bases on V and 1 base on J, and the gene matches do not reach 4 bases of it. The CDR1 and CDR2 encoded by the germline V gene are MNHNS and SASEGT. Measured from the cysteine to the phenylalanine, the CDR3 is 14 residues long. CDR3 DNA is the only sequence kept; it has 42 bases, read in frame from the first base. The time point label for this specimen denotes: around 25 months on ibrutinib. For TCR beta library preparation, roughly 2.1 micrograms of genomic DNA were isolated from cryopreserved PBMCs. High-throughput TCR beta sequencing was performed on longitudinal blood samples from CLL patients receiving ibrutinib monotherapy. The patients took part in an open-label, single-center phase 2 trial of ibrutinib monotherapy. Summary of the overall study and its limitations: Public clonotypes were found to be uncommon and were observed to contract or remain stable during treatment; the increase in clonality was shown to reflect expansion of private clonotypes at ibrutinib response. At baseline, clonality was higher than in age-matched healthy donors and showed a strong correlation with circulating CD8+ T-cell counts. Clonality increased at ibrutinib response, stayed stable in sustained remission, and fell back toward baseline at progression. Sustained-remission and progressing patients did not have matched sampling times, and lymph node repertoires were not examined.

The sequences come from PBMCs, collected after 24 months of ibrutinib treatment. This clonotype was obtained from a human donor with chronic lymphocytic leukemia. Rearrangement joined TRBV6-1 to TRBJ2-7; TRBD1 matches 8 bases in the middle. This receptor carries the CDR3 CASSRTGRSYEQYF. The bases read TGTGCCAGCAGTAGGACAGGGAGGTCCTACGAGCAGTACTTC.